The rows below give T cell receptor beta chains drawn from one sample of a study of blood T cell repertoires in COVID-19. Clones were read by immunoSEQ multiplex PCR, and TCRdb kept only the in-frame ones, dropping some. The table records 150,000 to 200,000 clones, roughly nine tenths of them present only once. The specimen sequenced was peripheral blood. These receptors all come from a man in his sixties with acute or convalescent COVID-19. The CDR3 runs from the conserved cysteine through the conserved F or W. A D gene is named only where the DNA matches it firmly. Expanded clones are given a class, and other clones once, few, many or no size at all.

len	d_gene	v_gene	j_gene	abundance	CDR3nt	CDR3aa
13	-	TRBV7-9	TRBJ1-6	-	TGTGCCAGTGGATCCGGGACTGGTTCACCCCTCCACTTT	CASGSGTGSPLHF
16	-	TRBV5-5	TRBJ1-1	-	TGTGCCAGCAGCTTGGGGCCGGACAGACGGAACACTGAAGCTTTCTTT	CASSLGPDRRNTEAFF
13	-	TRBV12-3/TRBV12-4	TRBJ1-2	-	TGTGCCAGCAGTTTTAGGCAGGGGAATGGCTACACCTTC	CASSFRQGNGYTF
17	-	TRBV19	TRBJ2-2	-	TGTGCCAGTAGTATAGTTCCAGGGCAGGGGAGAACCGGGGAGCTGTTTTTT	CASSIVPGQGRTGELFF
14	-	TRBV5-1	TRBJ1-1	-	TGCGCCAGCAGCCCCACGGGGGGCGGCACTGAAGCTTTCTTT	CASSPTGGGTEAFF
15	TRBD2	TRBV9	TRBJ2-7	-	TGTGCCAGCAGCGTAGGAAACGGGGGGGCCTACGAGCAGTACTTC	CASSVGNGGAYEQYF
17	-	TRBV7-9	TRBJ1-6	-	TGTGCCAGCAGCTTAGCAATGAGAGACGGAGCTCATTCACCCCTCCACTTT	CASSLAMRDGAHSPLHF
14	-	TRBV19	TRBJ1-5	-	TGTGCCAGTCAACGACTAAATAGCAATCAGCCCCAGCATTTT	CASQRLNSNQPQHF
16	TRBD2	TRBV11-2	TRBJ2-1	-	TGTGCCAGCAGCTCCCCGGGACTAGCAGTCTACAATGAGCAGTTCTTC	CASSSPGLAVYNEQFF
13	-	TRBV12-3/TRBV12-4	TRBJ2-1	-	TGTGCCAGCAGTAGAAACACCTACAATGAGCAGTTCTTC	CASSRNTYNEQFF
13	-	TRBV6-5	TRBJ2-7	-	TGTGCCAGCAGTCGAACTACAGGGTACGAGCAGTACTTC	CASSRTTGYEQYF
15	-	TRBV3-1/TRBV3-2	TRBJ1-1	-	TGTGCCAGCAGCCAAGGCGGGGGGAAAAACACTGAAGCTTTCTTT	CASSQGGGKNTEAFF
10	-	TRBV5-1	TRBJ2-4	-	TGCGCCAGCAGCTTAAGGGACTGTAGCTTC	CASSLRDCSF
19	TRBD1	TRBV18	TRBJ2-7	-	TGTGCCAGCTCACCTAGCGCGGGACAGGGGTTTTCGCTCTCCTACGAGCAGTACTTC	CASSPSAGQGFSLSYEQYF
13	TRBD1	TRBV19	TRBJ1-5	-	TGTGCCAGTCAGGGACAGAAAAATCAGCCCCAGCATTTT	CASQGQKNQPQHF
12	-	TRBV30	TRBJ1-6	-	TGTGCCTGGGCGGGCAGACCTTCACCCCTCCACTTT	CAWAGRPSPLHF
13	-	TRBV25-1	TRBJ1-5	-	TGTGCCAGCAGTGCCTCCTCTAATCAGCCCCAGCATTTT	CASSASSNQPQHF
14	-	TRBV19	TRBJ1-5	-	TGTGCCAGTAGTCAAGCGGTCGGCAATCAGCCCCAGCATTTT	CASSQAVGNQPQHF
15	-	TRBV19	TRBJ1-5	-	TGTGCCAGTAGTATAGGTAAGAGTAGCAATCAGCCCCAGCATTTT	CASSIGKSSNQPQHF
16	-	TRBV3-1/TRBV3-2	TRBJ2-1	-	TGTGCCAGCAGCTTATGGAGGCGGGGCTCCTACAATGAGCAGTTCTTC	CASSLWRRGSYNEQFF
14	-	TRBV5-1	TRBJ1-2	-	TGCGCCAGCAGCCCAAACCCGACAGGTCTAGTGTGGTCCTTC	CASSPNPTGLVWSF
13	-	TRBV6-2/TRBV6-3	TRBJ1-2	-	TGTGCCAGCAGTTGGACAGAGAACTATGGCTACACCTTC	CASSWTENYGYTF
14	-	TRBV7-2	TRBJ1-2	-	TGTGCCAGCAGCTTAGGGGGTCAGGGTTATGGCTACACCTTC	CASSLGGQGYGYTF
15	TRBD1	TRBV6-2/TRBV6-3	TRBJ1-2	-	TGTGCCAGCAGTAATTCCAGGGGGCAGGGGAATGGCTACACCTTC	CASSNSRGQGNGYTF
14	TRBD1	TRBV6-2/TRBV6-3	TRBJ1-5	-	TGTGCCAGCAGTCCGGACAGGGGCAATCAGCCCCAGCATTTT	CASSPDRGNQPQHF
19	TRBD1	TRBV7-2	TRBJ2-1	-	TGTGCCAGCAGCCGGATGGGACAGGGGGCAATTGTTTCCTACAATGAGCAGTTCTTC	CASSRMGQGAIVSYNEQFF
16	-	TRBV3-1/TRBV3-2	TRBJ1-2	-	TGTGCCAGCAGCCAGAGGGGGGGGGTATACAACTATGGCTACACCTTC	CASSQRGGVYNYGYTF
13	-	TRBV7-9	TRBJ1-4	-	TGTGCCATCGAACTCCCCTCCCGTGAAAAACTGTTTTTT	CAIELPSREKLFF
15	-	TRBV20-1	TRBJ2-7	-	TGCAGTGCTAGTCTCCCGGGACTTACCTTCTACGAGCAGTACTTC	CSASLPGLTFYEQYF
16	-	TRBV14	TRBJ2-4	few	TGTGCCAGCAGCCAAGAGGTGGGGGGAGCCAAAAACATTCAGTACTTC	CASSQEVGGAKNIQYF
14	TRBD1	TRBV2	TRBJ2-7	-	TGTGCCACCATTAATAACAGGGGGCCATACGAGCAGTACTTC	CATINNRGPYEQYF
18	TRBD2	TRBV4-1	TRBJ2-1	-	TGCGCCAGCAGCCCCCAGACTAGCGGGGGGGCTTTCTACAATGAGCAGTTCTTC	CASSPQTSGGAFYNEQFF
17	TRBD2	TRBV7-2	TRBJ2-7	-	TGTGCCAGCAGCTATTTGAGGGATTTCGGGGGGGCCTACGAGCAGTACTTC	CASSYLRDFGGAYEQYF
14	-	TRBV6-6	TRBJ1-5	-	TGTGCCAGCAAACGGGAGAGGGGCAATCAGCCCCAGCATTTT	CASKRERGNQPQHF
15	TRBD1	TRBV15	TRBJ2-4	once	TGTGCCACCAGCAGCCTGACAGGGGGGGGAAACATTCAGTACTTC	CATSSLTGGGNIQYF
14	-	TRBV27	TRBJ1-4	-	TGTGCCAGCAGTCTAAACAGTCCTAATGAAAAACTGTTTTTT	CASSLNSPNEKLFF
17	TRBD2	TRBV4-1	TRBJ2-1	-	TGCGCCAGCAGCCAATGGAGTCGGGGGAGGGCCTACAATGAGCAGTTCTTC	CASSQWSRGRAYNEQFF
14	-	TRBV3-1/TRBV3-2	TRBJ1-6	-	TGTGCCAGCAGCTCGAGGGCGATAAATTCACCCCTCCACTTT	CASSSRAINSPLHF
17	TRBD1	TRBV30	TRBJ2-2	-	TGTGCCTGGAGTGTAACCCGGACAGGGAGAAACACCGGGGAGCTGTTTTTT	CAWSVTRTGRNTGELFF
12	-	TRBV6-6	TRBJ2-7	-	TGTGCCAGCAGGGGGGGCTCCTACGAGCAGTACTTC	CASRGGSYEQYF
11	-	TRBV2	TRBJ2-7	once	TGTGCCAGCAGACTTCGACAGGAGCCGTACTTC	CASRLRQEPYF
16	-	TRBV7-9	TRBJ2-5	-	TGTGCCAGCAGTTCGTCCGGGGAGCTACACGGAGAGACCCAGTACTTC	CASSSSGELHGETQYF
13	-	TRBV11-2	TRBJ2-7	-	TGTGCCAGCAGCGCCTCACAAGGGACACGGAAAACGTTC	CASSASQGTRKTF
13	-	TRBV3-1/TRBV3-2	TRBJ1-2	-	TGTGCCAGCAGCTTCTTCTCCACGGGTGGCTACACCTTC	CASSFFSTGGYTF
15	TRBD1	TRBV6-5	TRBJ1-6	once	TGTGCCAGCAGCCCAGGGGGCCGATATAATTCACCCCTCCACTTT	CASSPGGRYNSPLHF